This T cell receptor beta chain was observed in a study of shared clonotypes between healthy human individuals. CDR1 and CDR2 (germline): SGHRS, YFSETQ. V was pared by 3 bases and J by 4 bases, with 6 bases of the junction left unmatched. This CDR3 has 14 amino acids. This was a deep-level run. Sequenced by immunoSEQ multiplex PCR; TCRdb stores in-frame clones only, minus some. The sample lists about 2.4 million clones, more than 85% seen once, with 0.36% in the top ten. The J gene is TRBJ1-2, the V gene TRBV5-1; 7 nucleotides agree with TRBD1. The sequence came from a man between 18 and 29 years old in good health. Some clones in this sample may be carry-over from other donors' samples. Sequencing input: naive CD4+ T cells from PBMCs. Subset reported: CD45RA+ positively selected. The CDR3 loop is CASSSPDRAYGYTF. The CDR3 DNA is TGCGCCAGCAGCTCCCCCGACAGGGCCTATGGCTACACCTTC.